The 8 T cell receptor beta chains reported below all come from one sample, sequenced in a study of blood T cell repertoires in COVID-19. Assay: immunoSEQ multiplex PCR; the TCRdb copy retains only in-frame clones and omits some. This sample has tens of thousands of clones, with about 74% found just once. Material: peripheral blood. All receptors come from a human donor in a cohort sampled during active COVID-19.

The V and J genes are TRBV16 and TRBJ2-5; TRBD2 might be the D (5 bases). This CDR3 has 15 residues. CDR1 is KGHSY and CDR2 is FQNENV in the germline V gene. V shed 5 bases and J shed 5 bases, with 18 bases lying between them. CDR3 amino acids: CASSVQSWSGETQYF. CDR3 DNA: TGTGCCAGCAGCGTACAAAGTTGGTCGGGGGAGACCCAGTACTTC.

This chain connects TRBV7-2 to TRBJ2-1; 10 bases map to TRBD2. Germline loops: CDR1 SGHTA, CDR2 FQGNSA. The CDR3 is 17 amino acids. V dropped 4 bases and J dropped 6; count of bases not matched to a gene: 12. The CDR3 DNA is TGTGCCAGCAGCTCAAAGCTAGCGGGAGAGCTCCGCAATGAGCAGTTCTTC. It translates to CASSSKLAGELRNEQFF.

This clone was seen more than once but under ten times. The V and J genes are TRBV6-5 and TRBJ1-2, with D possibly being TRBD1 (6 bases). The CDR3 has 14 residues. The germline V gene has CDR1 MNHEY and CDR2 SVGAGI. V was trimmed by 2 bases and J by 4 bases, leaving 11 bases between them. CDR3 DNA: TGTGCCAGCAGTTACGCCAGGGGTCCCTATGGCTACACCTTC. Its protein product is CASSYARGPYGYTF.

V gene TRBV3-1 (or the pseudogene TRBV3-2) combines with J gene TRBJ2-6; maybe TRBD1 (6 bases). CDR3 size: 16 residues. V gave up 4 bases and J gave up 0 bases, with 10 bases separating them. Per the germline V gene, CDR1 is LGHDT and CDR2 is YNNKEL (reference sequence). The DNA for the CDR3 is TGTGCCAGCAGCCGAGGGACATTCTCTGGGGCCAACGTCCTGACTTTC. Amino acids: CASSRGTFSGANVLTF.

The rearrangement uses TRBV29-1 and TRBJ2-1; a possible D gene is TRBD2 (7 bases). Trimming pared 6 bases from V and 9 bases from J, leaving 21 bases between. Germline V gene sequence: CDR1 SQVTM, CDR2 ANQGSEA. This CDR3 is built from 14 residues. The CDR3 protein is CSVSLARGSSEQFF. CDR3 nucleotide sequence: TGCAGCGTGTCACTAGCGAGGGGGTCAAGTGAGCAGTTCTTC.

In its sample, this clone was seen once. The genes are TRBV11-2 and TRBJ2-7; a possible D gene is TRBD2 (5 bases). Germline V gene sequence: CDR1 SGHAT, CDR2 FQNNGV. With 3 bases removed from V and 3 bases from J, the gap between germline ends came to 12 bases. The CDR3 is made up of 14 amino acids. CDR3 sequence reads: CASSFPDGNYEQYF. As DNA, the CDR3 is TGTGCCAGCAGCTTCCCGGACGGGAACTACGAGCAGTACTTC.

The gene calls are TRBV5-6 and TRBJ2-2; tentative D call: TRBD1 (6 bases). Germline V gene lookup returns CDR1 SGHDT and CDR2 YYEEEE. V lost 2 bases and J 2 bases, leaving 13 bases between the germline ends. The CDR3 runs 16 residues. CDR3 amino acids: CASSFEGHFNTGELFF. The CDR3 DNA reads TGTGCCAGCAGCTTCGAGGGACACTTCAACACCGGGGAGCTGTTTTTT.

The gene calls are TRBV18 and TRBJ1-2; 10 bases line up with TRBD1. CDR3 size: 14 residues. The V gene's germline CDR1 is KGHSH and CDR2 LQKENI. Trimming cost V 6 bases and J 7 bases; bases outside gene matches: 8. For the CDR3, the DNA is TGTGCCAGCTCGCCCGACAGGGGGCTGGGTGGCTACACCTTC. Translated: CASSPDRGLGGYTF.